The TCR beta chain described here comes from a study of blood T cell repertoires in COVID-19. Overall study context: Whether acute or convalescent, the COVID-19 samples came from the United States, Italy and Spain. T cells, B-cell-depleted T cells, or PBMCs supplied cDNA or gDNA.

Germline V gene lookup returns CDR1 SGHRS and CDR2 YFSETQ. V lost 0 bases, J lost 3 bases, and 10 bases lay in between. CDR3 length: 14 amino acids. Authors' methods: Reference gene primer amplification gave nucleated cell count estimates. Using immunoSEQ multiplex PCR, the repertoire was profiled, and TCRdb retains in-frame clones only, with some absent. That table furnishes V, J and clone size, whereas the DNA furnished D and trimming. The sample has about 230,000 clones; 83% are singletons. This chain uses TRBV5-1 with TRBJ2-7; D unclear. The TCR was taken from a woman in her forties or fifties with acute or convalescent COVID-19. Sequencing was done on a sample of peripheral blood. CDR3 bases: TGCGCCAGCAGCTTGGAGTCAGTCCTCTACGAGCAGTACTTC. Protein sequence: CASSLESVLYEQYF.